The present entry profiles one T cell receptor (beta chain) with its context. As yet, its antigen is unknown. The source of the sample is a study of T cells and Merkel cell carcinoma outcomes. Whole-study results and caveats: Merkel cell carcinoma outcomes were reportedly predicted by repertoire and T-cell density.

Some clones are missing from TCRdb's copy, which holds only in-frame ones; the method was immunoSEQ multiplex PCR. Of roughly 14,000 clones listed, approximately 87% are singletons. V lost 0 bases to trimming and J lost 9 bases, with 7 bases between them. The CDR3 sequence is 12 residues long. CDR1 and CDR2 from the germline V gene are SGDLS and YYNGEE. Sequenced material: tumor tissue from Merkel cell carcinoma. The chain combines TRBV9 with TRBJ2-1; no definite D call. The receptor was derived from a human donor with Merkel cell carcinoma. The CDR3 sequence: CASSVGQGEQFF. CDR3 bases: TGTGCCAGCAGCGTAGGGCAAGGTGAGCAGTTCTTC.